This TCR beta chain was found in a study of T cell responses to AZD1222 COVID-19 vaccine. Study-wide context: Timing groups of about 4 and about 12 weeks for second doses were pooled.

Assay: immunoSEQ multiplex PCR; the TCRdb copy retains only in-frame clones and omits some. The profile shows over 95,000 clones, roughly 90% of them singletons. The CDR3 covers 16 residues. This chain joins TRBV21-1 and TRBJ2-7; no check of the table's D call, TRBD2, against the DNA was made. TRBV21-1 is a pseudogene segment. The TCR comes from an adult in good health. Sequences were derived from peripheral blood, sampled on day 0 of AZD1222 vaccination. Here the CDR3 reads CARGRRLRDSPYEQYF. CDR3 in DNA: TGTGCCAGAGGAAGGCGTCTCCGTGACTCTCCCTACGAGCAGTACTTC.